This T cell receptor (beta chain) emerged from a study of OX40 agonist ivuxolimab in advanced cancers. Trimming removed 5 bases at V and 6 bases at J, with 17 bases between. The CDR3 totals 14 residues. Germline V gene data show CDR1 as SGHTA and CDR2 as FQGNSA. This table comes from immunoSEQ multiplex PCR, and its TCRdb copy is limited to in-frame clones, with some not included. The table records about 79,000 clones, approximately 90% of them present only once. With autoimmune disease history or systemic immunosuppression, patients were excluded. Samples of blood were obtained at baseline, on cycle 4 day 1, and on cycle 7 day 1.

This sequence was found in an adult with an advanced solid tumor such as melanoma, head and neck, liver or kidney cancer. The rearrangement uses TRBV7-2 and TRBJ2-7, with D tentatively TRBD2 (6 bases). The starting material was CD4+ or CD8+ T cells sorted from blood, obtained in a trial of the OX40 agonist ivuxolimab. The CDR3 protein is CASSPVSGLGEQYF. The DNA of the CDR3 is TGTGCCAGCAGCCCCGTGTCGGGACTTGGCGAGCAGTACTTC.